Following are 18 T cell receptor beta chains from one sample sequenced in a study of blood T cell repertoires in COVID-19. TCRdb keeps only in-frame clones here, not all; method: immunoSEQ multiplex PCR. Of roughly 180,000 clones listed, about 83% are singletons. The sequenced sample was PBMCs or T cells enriched from blood (not recorded which). These receptors were obtained from a woman aged 50 to 65 in a cohort exposed to, infected with or recovered from COVID-19 (not recorded which).

The genes are TRBV3-1 (or the pseudogene TRBV3-2) and TRBJ2-7; a possible D gene is TRBD2 (5 bases). The CDR3 spans 16 residues. Per germline, CDR1 LGHDT and CDR2 YNNKEL (reference sequence). Between the trimmed V and J ends, which lost 4 bases and 3 bases, there was a span of 19 bases. The CDR3 region is CASSPRVGVSVYEQYF. The CDR3 region has the DNA TGTGCCAGCAGCCCAAGAGTGGGCGTTAGCGTCTACGAGCAGTACTTC.

The rearrangement links TRBV4-3 to TRBJ1-2; the D is unclear. Trimming removed 0 bases at V and 2 bases at J, with 19 bases between. CDR1 is LGHNA, CDR2 YSLEER, per germline. The CDR3 is made up of 18 amino acids. CDR3 loop: CASSQESGEGRFNYGYTF. The CDR3 region has the DNA TGCGCCAGCAGCCAAGAGTCCGGGGAAGGACGTTTCAACTATGGCTACACCTTC.

This clone was counted a single time. V gene TRBV7-2 combines with J gene TRBJ1-1; tentatively, D is TRBD1 (5 bases). This CDR3 has 13 amino acids. Germline assignment: CDR1 SGHTA and CDR2 FQGNSA. Trimming took off 1 base at V and 8 bases at J, with 11 bases between the two ends. The DNA of the CDR3 is TGTGCCAGCAGCTTAGTAGCGGGGCCAGAAGCTTTCTTT. Residues: CASSLVAGPEAFF.

Concerning this clone itself: The sample holds other DNA sequences that translate to the same CDR3. The chain employs TRBV19 and TRBJ2-5, with 7 positions matching TRBD1. This CDR3 has 14 amino acids. The germline V gene encodes CDR1 LNHDA and CDR2 SQIVND (reference sequence). Unmatched junction bases numbered 3, after V lost 1 base and J lost 4 bases. Written as DNA, the CDR3 is TGTGCCAGTAGTATAGGACAGGGTAGAGAGACCCAGTACTTC. Translated: CASSIGQGRETQYF.

This chain uses TRBV2 with TRBJ2-7; TRBD1 matches 10 bases. V lost 0 bases, J lost 6 bases, and 8 bases stayed unmatched. The CDR3 consists of 16 residues. Germline CDR1 is SNHLY and CDR2 is FYNNEI. The CDR3 is CASSEAPGQGLFEQYF. The CDR3 DNA is TGTGCCAGCAGTGAAGCGCCGGGACAGGGGCTCTTCGAGCAGTACTTC.

Only a few counts were recorded for this clone. The chain couples TRBV5-1 to TRBJ1-2; 9 nucleotides agree with TRBD1. Germline CDR1 reads SGHRS; CDR2 reads YFSETQ. Unmatched junction bases numbered 13, after V lost 5 bases and J lost 8 bases. This CDR3 has 15 amino acids. In DNA, the CDR3 is TGCGCCAGCAGTATTTCGGAACAGGGGGCACGAGGCTACACCTTC. Translating gives CASSISEQGARGYTF.

The J gene is TRBJ1-1, the V gene TRBV25-1; the D is unclear. This CDR3 comprises 14 residues. Trimming left V 6 bases short and J 3 bases short, with 14 bases between. Germline V lookup: CDR1 MGHDK, CDR2 SYGVNS. The CDR3 DNA reads as TGTGCCAGCAGCGGAGCCGGGGTTTACACTGAAGCTTTCTTT. This gives the protein CASSGAGVYTEAFF.

The V call is TRBV9, the J call TRBJ2-6; no reliable D call. The V gene's germline CDR1 is SGDLS and CDR2 YYNGEE. With 4 bases removed from V and 3 bases from J, the gap between germline ends came to 11 bases. The CDR3 loop spans 15 amino acids. Written as DNA, the CDR3 is TGTGCCAGCAGCCTTAAAAGCGTTGGGGCCAACGTCCTGACTTTC. This codes for CASSLKSVGANVLTF. The entire variable domain, with the rest obtained from reference TRBV9 and TRBJ2-6, is as follows: DSGVTQTPKHLITATGQRVTLRCSPRSGDLSVYWYQQSLDQGLQFLIQYYNGEERAKGNILERFSAQQFPDLHSELNLSSLELGDSALYFCASSLKSVGANVLTFGAGSRLTVL.

The chain combines TRBV2 with TRBJ1-1; D might be TRBD1 (5 bases). Germline V gives CDR1 SNHLY, CDR2 FYNNEI. This CDR3 is built from 14 residues. V was pared by 4 bases and J by 3 bases, with 12 bases between. The CDR3 region has the DNA TGTGCCAGCAGTGCCGGGACTTACGACACTGAAGCTTTCTTT. Protein sequence: CASSAGTYDTEAFF.

This chain connects TRBV7-2 to TRBJ2-3; 12 bases are shared with TRBD2. In germline, CDR1 is SGHTA, CDR2 FQGNSA. The CDR3 contains 16 residues. The J segment lost 7 bases and the V segment lost 5 bases, leaving 10 bases of the junction unmatched. For the CDR3, the DNA is TGTGCCAGCAGCACAACTAGCGGGGGGTCCGTGAATACGCAGTATTTT. Its translation: CASSTTSGGSVNTQYF.

The chain couples TRBV28 to TRBJ1-3; 8 positions agree with TRBD1. CDR1 is MDHEN and CDR2 is SYDVKM in the germline V gene. V shed 7 bases and J 5 bases; nucleotides not matched to a gene: 16. The CDR3 runs to 17 residues. The CDR3 loop is CASKPGTGIFGRNTIYF. The CDR3 DNA sequence: TGTGCCAGCAAGCCCGGGACAGGAATATTTGGTAGAAACACCATATATTTT.

The chain links TRBV28 to TRBJ2-3, with 9 bases aligning to TRBD1. The CDR3 extends over 15 amino acids. Germline V gene lookup returns CDR1 MDHEN and CDR2 SYDVKM. Trimming at V came to 6 bases and at J to 3 bases, leaving 7 bases not matched to a gene. The DNA for the CDR3 is TGTGCCAGCAGCCCTCGACAGGGGGTGACAGATACGCAGTATTTT. Protein: CASSPRQGVTDTQYF.

The rearrangement links TRBV5-5 to TRBJ1-2; D ambiguous. V shed 4 bases and J shed 5 bases, with 12 bases lying between them. CDR1 and CDR2 (germline): SGHKS, YYEKEE (reference sequence). CDR3 length: 13 amino acids. CDR3 sequence reads: CASSKDNDYGYTF. DNA for the CDR3: TGTGCCAGCAGCAAAGACAACGATTATGGCTACACCTTC.

The V and J genes are TRBV28 and TRBJ1-1, with D maybe TRBD1 (6 bases). Per the germline V gene, CDR1 is MDHEN and CDR2 is SYDVKM. The V end lost 8 bases, the J end lost 1 base, and 17 bases lay between the germline ends. CDR3 length equals 15 residues. CDR3 region: CASFVRDNRNTEAFF. The CDR3 bases are TGTGCCAGCTTTGTCCGGGACAACCGGAACACTGAAGCTTTCTTT.

V usage is TRBV5-1 and J usage is TRBJ1-5; 7 bases line up with TRBD1. The CDR3 totals 16 residues. The junction had 13 bases not matched to a gene; V was cut back by 6 bases and J by 4 bases. Per the germline V gene, CDR1 is SGHRS and CDR2 is YFSETQ. CDR3 sequence: CASTQTTGHGNQPQHF. The CDR3 nucleotides read TGCGCCAGCACCCAAACGACAGGGCACGGGAATCAGCCCCAGCATTTT.

The CDR3 coding sequence is TGTGCCACCAGTAATCCGTGGGAGGACATTCAGTACTTC. This sequence encodes CATSNPWEDIQYF. The V call is TRBV24-1, the J call TRBJ2-4; a possible D gene is TRBD2 (6 bases). In germline, CDR1 is KGHDR, CDR2 SFDVKD. The CDR3 contains 13 residues. The germline V and J ends were trimmed by 6 bases and 8 bases, with 13 bases remaining between them.

The chain links TRBV4-1 to TRBJ1-4; no clear D gene. CDR1 and CDR2 from the germline V gene are MGHRA and YSYEKL. The CDR3 runs 14 residues. Trimming took 1 base from V and 5 from J, leaving 8 bases between them. The CDR3 bases are TGCGCCAGCAGCCAAGGATCCGGGAATGAAAAACTGTTTTTT. Amino acid sequence: CASSQGSGNEKLFF.

The V gene is TRBV27, the J gene TRBJ1-5, with no clear D. Germline loops: CDR1 MNHEY, CDR2 SMNVEV (reference sequence). V gave up 6 bases and J gave up 7 bases, with 13 bases separating them. This CDR3 contains 13 residues. The CDR3 is CASSRISEQPQHF. The CDR3 DNA reads as TGTGCCAGCAGCCGAATATCGGAGCAGCCCCAGCATTTT.